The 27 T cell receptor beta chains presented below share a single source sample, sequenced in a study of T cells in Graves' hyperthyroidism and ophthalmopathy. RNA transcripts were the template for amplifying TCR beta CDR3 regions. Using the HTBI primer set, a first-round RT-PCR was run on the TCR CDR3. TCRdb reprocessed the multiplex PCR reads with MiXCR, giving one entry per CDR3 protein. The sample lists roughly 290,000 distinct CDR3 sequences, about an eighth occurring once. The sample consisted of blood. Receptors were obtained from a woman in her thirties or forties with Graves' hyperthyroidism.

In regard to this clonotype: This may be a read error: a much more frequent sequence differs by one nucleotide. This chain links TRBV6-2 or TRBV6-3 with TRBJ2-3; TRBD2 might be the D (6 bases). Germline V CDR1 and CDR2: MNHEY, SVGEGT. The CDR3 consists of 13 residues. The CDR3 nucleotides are TGTGCCTCTAGACTAGTGGGCACAAATACGCAGTATTTT. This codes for CASRLVGTNTQYF.

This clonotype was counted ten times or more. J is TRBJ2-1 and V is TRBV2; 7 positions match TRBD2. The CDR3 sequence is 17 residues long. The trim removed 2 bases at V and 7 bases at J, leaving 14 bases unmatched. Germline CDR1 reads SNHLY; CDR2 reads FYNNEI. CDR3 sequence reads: CASSEIGISLRGNEQFF. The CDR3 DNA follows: TGTGCCAGCAGTGAAATAGGGATTAGCTTGCGGGGGAATGAGCAGTTCTTC. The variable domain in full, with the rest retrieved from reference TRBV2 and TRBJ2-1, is EPEVTQTPSHQVTQMGQEVILRCVPISNHLYFYWYRQILGQKVEFLVSFYNNEISEKSEIFDDQFSVERPDGSNFTLKIRSTKLEDSAMYFCASSEIGISLRGNEQFFGPGTRLTVL.

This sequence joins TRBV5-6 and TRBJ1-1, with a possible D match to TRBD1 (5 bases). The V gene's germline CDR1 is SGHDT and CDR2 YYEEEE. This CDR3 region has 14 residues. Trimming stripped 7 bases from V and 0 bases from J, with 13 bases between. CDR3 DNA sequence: TGTGCCAGCCTCGGACGGGGGATGAACACTGAAGCTTTCTTT. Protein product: CASLGRGMNTEAFF.

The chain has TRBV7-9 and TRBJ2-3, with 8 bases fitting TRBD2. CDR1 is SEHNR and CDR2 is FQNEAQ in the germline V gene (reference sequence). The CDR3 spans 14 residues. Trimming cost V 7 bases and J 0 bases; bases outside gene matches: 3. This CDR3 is CASNSGASTDTQYF. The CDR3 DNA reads TGTGCCAGCAATAGCGGGGCGAGCACAGATACGCAGTATTTT.

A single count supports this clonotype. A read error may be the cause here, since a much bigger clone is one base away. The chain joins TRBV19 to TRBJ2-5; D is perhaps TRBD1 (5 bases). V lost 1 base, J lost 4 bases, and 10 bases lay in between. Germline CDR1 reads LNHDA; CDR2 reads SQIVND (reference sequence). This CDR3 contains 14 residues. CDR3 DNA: TGTGCCAGTAGTATAGGTAGGGGCCGAGAGACCCAGTACTTC. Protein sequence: CASSIGRGRETQYF.

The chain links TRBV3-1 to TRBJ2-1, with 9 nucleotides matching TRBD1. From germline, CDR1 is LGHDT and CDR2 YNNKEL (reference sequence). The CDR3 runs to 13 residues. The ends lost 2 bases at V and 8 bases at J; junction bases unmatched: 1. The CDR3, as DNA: TGTGCCAGCAGCCAAAACAGGGGGCATGAGCAGTTCTTC. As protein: CASSQNRGHEQFF.

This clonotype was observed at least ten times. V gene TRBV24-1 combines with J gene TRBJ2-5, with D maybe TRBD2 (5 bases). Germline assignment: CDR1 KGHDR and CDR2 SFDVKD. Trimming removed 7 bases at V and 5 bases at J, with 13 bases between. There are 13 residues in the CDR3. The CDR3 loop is CATRAESVETQYF. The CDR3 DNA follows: TGTGCCACCAGAGCGGAGAGTGTGGAGACCCAGTACTTC.

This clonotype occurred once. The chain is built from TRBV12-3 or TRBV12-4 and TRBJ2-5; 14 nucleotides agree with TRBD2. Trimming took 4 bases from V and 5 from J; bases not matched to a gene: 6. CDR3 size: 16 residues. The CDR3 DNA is TGTGCCAGCAGTTCGGGACTAGCGGGAGTCATGGAGACCCAGTACTTC. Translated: CASSSGLAGVMETQYF.

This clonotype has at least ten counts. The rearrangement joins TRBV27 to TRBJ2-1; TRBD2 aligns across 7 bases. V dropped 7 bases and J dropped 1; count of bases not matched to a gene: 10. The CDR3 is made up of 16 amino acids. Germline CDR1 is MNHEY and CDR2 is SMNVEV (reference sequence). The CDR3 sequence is CASMGGSWSSYNEQFF. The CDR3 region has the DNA TGTGCCAGCATGGGCGGGAGTTGGAGTTCCTACAATGAGCAGTTCTTC.

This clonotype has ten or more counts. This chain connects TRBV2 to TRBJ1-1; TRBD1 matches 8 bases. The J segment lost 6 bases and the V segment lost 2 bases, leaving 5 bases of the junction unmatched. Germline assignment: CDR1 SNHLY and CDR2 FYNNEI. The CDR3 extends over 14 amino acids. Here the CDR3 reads CASSEKQGGPEAFF. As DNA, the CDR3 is TGTGCCAGCAGTGAAAAACAGGGGGGGCCTGAAGCTTTCTTT.

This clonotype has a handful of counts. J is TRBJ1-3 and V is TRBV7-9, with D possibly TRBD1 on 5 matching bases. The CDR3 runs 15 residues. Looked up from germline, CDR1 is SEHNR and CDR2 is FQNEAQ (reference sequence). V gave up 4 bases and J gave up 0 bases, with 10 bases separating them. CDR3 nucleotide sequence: TGTGCCAGCAGCTCACAGGTGAGCTCTGGAAACACCATATATTTT. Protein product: CASSSQVSSGNTIYF.

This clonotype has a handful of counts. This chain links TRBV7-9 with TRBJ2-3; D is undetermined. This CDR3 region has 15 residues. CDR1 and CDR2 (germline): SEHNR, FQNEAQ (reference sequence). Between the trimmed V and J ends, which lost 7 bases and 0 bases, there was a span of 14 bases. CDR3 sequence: CASTRGTDSTDTQYF. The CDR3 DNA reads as TGTGCCAGCACCAGAGGTACAGATAGCACAGATACGCAGTATTTT. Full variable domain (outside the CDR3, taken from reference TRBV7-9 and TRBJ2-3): DTGVSQNPRHKITKRGQNVTFRCDPISEHNRLYWYRQTLGQGPEFLTYFQNEAQLEKSRLLSDRFSAERPKGSFSTLEIQRTEQGDSAMYLCASTRGTDSTDTQYFGPGTRLTVL.

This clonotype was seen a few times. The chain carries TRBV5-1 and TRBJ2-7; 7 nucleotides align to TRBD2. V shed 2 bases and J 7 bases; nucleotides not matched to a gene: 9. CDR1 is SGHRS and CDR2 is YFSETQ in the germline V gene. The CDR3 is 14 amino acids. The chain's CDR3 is CASSFNLAAGEQYF. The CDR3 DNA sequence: TGCGCCAGCAGCTTCAATCTAGCGGCGGGGGAGCAGTACTTC.

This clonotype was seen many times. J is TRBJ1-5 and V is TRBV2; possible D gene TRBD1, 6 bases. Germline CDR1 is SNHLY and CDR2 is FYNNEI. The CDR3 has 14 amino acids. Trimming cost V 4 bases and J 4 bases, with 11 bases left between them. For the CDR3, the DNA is TGTGCCAGCAGTGTCGACAGGAAGAATCAGCCCCAGCATTTT. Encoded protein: CASSVDRKNQPQHF. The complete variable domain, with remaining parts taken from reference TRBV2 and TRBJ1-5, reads EPEVTQTPSHQVTQMGQEVILRCVPISNHLYFYWYRQILGQKVEFLVSFYNNEISEKSEIFDDQFSVERPDGSNFTLKIRSTKLEDSAMYFCASSVDRKNQPQHFGDGTRLSIL.

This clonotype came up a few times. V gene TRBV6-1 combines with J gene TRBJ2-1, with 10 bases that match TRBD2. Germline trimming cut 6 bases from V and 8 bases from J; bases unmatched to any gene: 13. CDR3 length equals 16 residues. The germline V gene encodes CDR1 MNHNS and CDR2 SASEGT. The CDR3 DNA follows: TGTGCCAGCAGCCAAGATCGAAGCGGGAGGGTCTATGAGCAGTTCTTC. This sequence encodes CASSQDRSGRVYEQFF.

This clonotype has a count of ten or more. The CDR3 DNA reads TGCAGTGCTAGAGATCACGGGACAGGGGGATACGAGCAGTACTTC. It encodes CSARDHGTGGYEQYF. The V and J genes are TRBV20-1 and TRBJ2-7; TRBD1 agrees at 11 bases. CDR1 is DFQATT, CDR2 SNEGSKA, per germline (reference sequence). The V gene end was trimmed by 0 bases and the J gene end by 4 bases; junction bases not matched to a gene: 5. The CDR3 is made up of 15 amino acids.

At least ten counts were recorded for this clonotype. The CDR3 DNA reads as TGTGCCAGCAGACAACAGACGAGCTCCTATAATTCACCCCTCCACTTT. Translated, it gives CASRQQTSSYNSPLHF. The V and J genes are TRBV2 and TRBJ1-6; D ambiguous. CDR1 SNHLY and CDR2 FYNNEI come from the germline V gene. CDR3 length: 16 residues. Trimming took 6 bases from V and 0 from J, leaving 12 bases between them. Drawing the rest from reference TRBV2 and TRBJ1-6, the complete variable domain is EPEVTQTPSHQVTQMGQEVILRCVPISNHLYFYWYRQILGQKVEFLVSFYNNEISEKSEIFDDQFSVERPDGSNFTLKIRSTKLEDSAMYFCASRQQTSSYNSPLHFGNGTRLTVT.

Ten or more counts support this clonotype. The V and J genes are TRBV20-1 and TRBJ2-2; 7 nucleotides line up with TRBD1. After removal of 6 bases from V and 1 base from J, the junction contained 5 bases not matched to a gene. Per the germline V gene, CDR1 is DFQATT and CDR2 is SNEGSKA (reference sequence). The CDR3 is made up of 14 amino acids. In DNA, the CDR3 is TGCAGTGCGGCGGACAGGCGGAACACCGGGGAGCTGTTTTTT. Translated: CSAADRRNTGELFF.

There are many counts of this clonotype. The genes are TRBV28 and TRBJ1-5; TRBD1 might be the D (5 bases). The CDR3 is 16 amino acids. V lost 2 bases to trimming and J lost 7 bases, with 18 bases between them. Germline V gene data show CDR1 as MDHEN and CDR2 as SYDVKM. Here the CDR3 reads CASSLNYRRGGQPQHF. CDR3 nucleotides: TGTGCCAGCAGTTTAAACTACCGTCGGGGCGGCCAGCCCCAGCATTTT.

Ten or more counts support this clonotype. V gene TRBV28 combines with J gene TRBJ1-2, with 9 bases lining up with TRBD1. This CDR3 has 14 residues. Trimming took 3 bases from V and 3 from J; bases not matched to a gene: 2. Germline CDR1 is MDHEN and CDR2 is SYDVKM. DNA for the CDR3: TGTGCCAGCAGTTTGGGGGACAGGGACTATGGCTACACCTTC. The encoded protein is CASSLGDRDYGYTF.

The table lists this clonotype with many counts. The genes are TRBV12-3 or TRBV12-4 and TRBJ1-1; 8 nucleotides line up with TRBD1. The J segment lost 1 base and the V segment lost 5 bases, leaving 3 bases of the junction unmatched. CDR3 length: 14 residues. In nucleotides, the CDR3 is TGTGCCAGCAGTCAGGGGGCGAGGAACACTGAAGCTTTCTTT. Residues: CASSQGARNTEAFF.

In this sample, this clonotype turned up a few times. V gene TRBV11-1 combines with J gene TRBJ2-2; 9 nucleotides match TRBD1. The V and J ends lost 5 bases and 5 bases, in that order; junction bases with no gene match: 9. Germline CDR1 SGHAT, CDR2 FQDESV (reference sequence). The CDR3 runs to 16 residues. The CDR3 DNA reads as TGTGCCAGCAGCGGAGCGAGGGGACAGGGAACCGGGGAGCTGTTTTTT. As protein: CASSGARGQGTGELFF. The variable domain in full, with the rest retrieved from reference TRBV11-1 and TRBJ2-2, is EAEVAQSPRYKITEKSQAVAFWCDPISGHATLYWYRQILGQGPELLVQFQDESVVDDSQLPKDRFSAERLKGVDSTLKIQPAELGDSAMYLCASSGARGQGTGELFFGEGSRLTVL.

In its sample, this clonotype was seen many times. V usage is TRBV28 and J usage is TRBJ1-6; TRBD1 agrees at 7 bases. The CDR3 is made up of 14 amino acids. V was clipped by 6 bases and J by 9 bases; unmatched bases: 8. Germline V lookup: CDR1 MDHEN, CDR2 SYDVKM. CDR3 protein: CASSPDRVFSPLHF. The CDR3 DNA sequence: TGTGCCAGCAGCCCCGACAGGGTATTTTCACCCCTCCACTTT.

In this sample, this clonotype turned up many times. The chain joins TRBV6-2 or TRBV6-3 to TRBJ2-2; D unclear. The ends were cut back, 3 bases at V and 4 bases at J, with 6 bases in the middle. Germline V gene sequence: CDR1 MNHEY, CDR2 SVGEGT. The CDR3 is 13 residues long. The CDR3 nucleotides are TGTGCCAGCAGTTATATTTCCACCGGGGAGCTGTTTTTT. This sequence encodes CASSYISTGELFF.

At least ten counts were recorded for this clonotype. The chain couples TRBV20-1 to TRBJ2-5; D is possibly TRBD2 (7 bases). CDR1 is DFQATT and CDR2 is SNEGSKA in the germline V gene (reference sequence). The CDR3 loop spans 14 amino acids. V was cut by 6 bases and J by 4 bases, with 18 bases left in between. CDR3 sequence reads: CSARWLGGRETQYF. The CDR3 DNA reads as TGCAGTGCCCGGTGGCTGGGGGGGCGAGAGACCCAGTACTTC.

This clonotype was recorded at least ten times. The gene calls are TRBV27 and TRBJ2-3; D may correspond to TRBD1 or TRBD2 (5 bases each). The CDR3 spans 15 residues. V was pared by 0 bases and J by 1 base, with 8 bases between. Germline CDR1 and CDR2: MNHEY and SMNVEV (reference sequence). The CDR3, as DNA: TGTGCCAGCAGTTTATCGGGGGTACGCACAGATACGCAGTATTTT. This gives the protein CASSLSGVRTDTQYF.

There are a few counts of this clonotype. The CDR3 region has the DNA TGTGCCAGCAGAAGCTATCGGGACTATGGCTACACCTTC. Translated: CASRSYRDYGYTF. The chain recombines TRBV7-8 with TRBJ1-2; D call uncertain. Looked up from germline, CDR1 is SGHVS and CDR2 is FQNEAQ. The CDR3 covers 13 residues. V shed 6 bases and J shed 3 bases, with 11 bases lying between them. The full variable domain, in which reference TRBV7-8 and TRBJ1-2 provide the parts outside the CDR3, is GAGVSQSPRYKVAKRGQDVALRCDPISGHVSLFWYQQALGQGPEFLTYFQNEAQLDKSGLPSDRFFAERPEGSVSTLKIQRTQQEDSAVYLCASRSYRDYGYTFGSGTRLTVV.